These 27 T cell receptor beta chains share one sample of origin, sequenced in a study of cytomegalovirus exposure and HLA in healthy donors. Primers: 60 Vbeta forward and 13 Jbeta reverse. This table comes from immunoSEQ multiplex PCR, and its TCRdb copy is limited to in-frame clones, with some not included. Of about 67,000 clones in the sample, 65% to 70% were seen once. Sequencing was performed on PBMCs. All receptors come from a woman aged 25 to 39 in good health and CMV-seronegative.

CDR3 nucleotides: TGCGCCAGCAGCCGCAAAACAGGGAGAGGGGAGACCCAGTACTTC. Protein: CASSRKTGRGETQYF. The chain employs TRBV4-1 and TRBJ2-5; a weak D match, TRBD1 (6 bases). V was clipped by 4 bases and J by 5 bases, with 17 bases between them. Germline lookup yields CDR1 MGHRA and CDR2 YSYEKL. The CDR3 is 15 amino acids.

The rearrangement uses TRBV21-1 and TRBJ2-4; the table assigns TRBD1, which was not confirmed against the DNA. TRBV21-1 is a pseudogene. The CDR3 covers 12 residues. The CDR3 coding sequence is TGTGCCAGCAGCAGGGGACAGGGGCCTCAGTACTTC. Translating it yields CASSRGQGPQYF.

The sample holds one count of this clone. The rearrangement links TRBV5-5 to TRBJ2-5, with TRBD2 as a possible D gene (7 bases). The end of the DNA is better explained by TRBJ2-7, so the J call may be wrong. CDR3 length equals 15 residues. Germline V gene lookup returns CDR1 SGHKS and CDR2 YYEKEE (reference sequence). The CDR3 DNA reads as TGTGCCAGCACCCAGTCTCCGGGGGGCCTCTACGAGCAGTACTTC. Translated, it gives CASTQSPGGLYEQYF.

The rearrangement joins TRBV19 to TRBJ2-1, with D hard to call. The CDR3 covers 15 residues. V was trimmed by 5 bases and J by 0 bases, leaving 11 bases between them. Germline assignment: CDR1 LNHDA and CDR2 SQIVND (reference sequence). The CDR3 coding sequence is TGTGCCAGTAGTTATTCGAGTGGCTCCTACAATGAGCAGTTCTTC. Amino acid sequence: CASSYSSGSYNEQFF.

There are a few counts of this clone. The chain has TRBV11-2 and TRBJ1-4; TRBD1 matches 9 bases. Germline assignment: CDR1 SGHAT and CDR2 FQNNGV. V lost 5 bases and J lost 8; bases outside the gene matches: 6. The CDR3 is made up of 14 amino acids. As DNA, the CDR3 is TGTGCCAGCAGCCCCGGGACAGGGCGCGAAAAACTGTTTTTT. Its translation: CASSPGTGREKLFF.

J is TRBJ2-5 and V is TRBV15, with 7 positions matching TRBD1. CDR3 size: 14 residues. With 4 bases clipped from V and 5 bases from J, the junction kept 7 bases outside the gene matches. Germline CDR1 LNHNV, CDR2 YYDKDF (reference sequence). The chain's CDR3 is CATSNRRGQETQYF. CDR3 nucleotide sequence: TGTGCCACCAGCAACCGTAGGGGGCAGGAGACCCAGTACTTC.

The rearrangement joins TRBV5-1 to TRBJ2-1; 7 bases align to TRBD1. Trimming at V came to 4 bases and at J to 7 bases, leaving 5 bases not matched to a gene. The germline V gene has CDR1 SGHRS and CDR2 YFSETQ. CDR3 size: 13 residues. CDR3 loop: CASSRGQANEQFF. In DNA, the CDR3 is TGCGCCAGCAGCAGAGGACAGGCAAATGAGCAGTTCTTC.

V usage is TRBV30 and J usage is TRBJ2-3; D remains unclear. CDR1 GTSNPN and CDR2 SVGIG come from the germline V gene (reference sequence). The length of the CDR3 is 12 residues. Trimming left V 0 bases short and J 8 bases short, with 9 bases between. In nucleotides, the CDR3 is TGTGCCTGGAGTGTAGAGCAGCGTACGCAGTATTTT. As protein: CAWSVEQRTQYF.

This clone was seen a few times. This specimen includes other DNA sequences encoding the same CDR3. The chain has TRBV30 and TRBJ1-4; tentative D call: TRBD1 (5 bases). Germline loops: CDR1 GTSNPN, CDR2 SVGIG (reference sequence). This CDR3 is 13 amino acids long. The V and J ends lost 0 bases and 5 bases respectively, with 7 bases between them. The CDR3 here is CAWSVNRNEKLFF. CDR3 nucleotide sequence: TGTGCCTGGAGTGTAAACAGGAATGAAAAACTGTTTTTT. The full variable domain, its missing parts supplied by reference TRBV30 and TRBJ1-4, is SQTIHQWPATLVQPVGSPLSLECTVEGTSNPNLYWYRQAAGRGLQLLFYSVGIGQISSEVPQNLSASRPQDRQFILSSKKLLLSDSGFYLCAWSVNRNEKLFFGSGTQLSVL.

The gene calls are TRBV27 and TRBJ2-3, with D possibly being TRBD2 (6 bases). The CDR3 length is 15 residues. Germline V lookup: CDR1 MNHEY, CDR2 SMNVEV (reference sequence). The V end was cut by 5 bases, the J end by 4 bases, with 16 bases between. CDR3 residues: CASSGGEGGPDTQYF. CDR3 coding DNA: TGTGCCAGCAGTGGCGGGGAAGGAGGACCAGATACGCAGTATTTT.

The CDR3 region is CASRGGGETYGYTF. The CDR3 nucleotides read TGTGCCAGCAGAGGGGGAGGGGAAACCTATGGCTACACCTTC. The V gene is TRBV6-4, the J gene TRBJ1-2; tentative D call: TRBD1 (6 bases). Germline V gene data show CDR1 as MRHNA and CDR2 as SNTAGT. Deletions cut 6 bases from V and 4 bases from J, with 15 bases between. The CDR3 is 14 residues long.

This clone was observed a few times. CDR3: CARSLRLAGGPVNEQFF. The CDR3 DNA is TGTGCCAGAAGCCTGAGACTAGCGGGGGGGCCCGTCAATGAGCAGTTCTTC. The gene calls are TRBV7-5 and TRBJ2-1; TRBD2, the table's D call, lacks a check against the DNA. TRBV7-5 is a known pseudogene. The CDR3 sequence is 17 residues long.

V is TRBV9 and J is TRBJ1-2, with unresolved D. Germline CDR1 and CDR2: SGDLS and YYNGEE. V gave up 0 bases and J gave up 7 bases, with 10 bases separating them. The CDR3 contains 13 residues. CDR3 nucleotide sequence: TGTGCCAGCAGCGTAGGTCGGGGAGTTGGCTACACCTTC. Protein product: CASSVGRGVGYTF. Together with reference TRBV9 and TRBJ1-2, the CDR3 gives the full variable domain: DSGVTQTPKHLITATGQRVTLRCSPRSGDLSVYWYQQSLDQGLQFLIQYYNGEERAKGNILERFSAQQFPDLHSELNLSSLELGDSALYFCASSVGRGVGYTFGSGTRLTVV.

This clone came up a few times. The rearrangement uses TRBV7-2 and TRBJ1-1, with a tentative D call TRBD1 (5 bases). The germline CDR1 and CDR2 sequences are SGHTA and FQGNSA. The V gene lost 1 base and the J gene lost 4 bases, with 13 bases spanning the gap. The CDR3 totals 15 residues. The CDR3 reads CASSLVGGGSTEAFF. The CDR3 nucleotides are TGTGCCAGCAGCTTAGTGGGGGGAGGGAGCACTGAAGCTTTCTTT.

This chain links TRBV28 with TRBJ1-6, with a tentative D call TRBD1 (6 bases). The CDR3 runs to 15 residues. Trimming removed 3 bases from V and 7 bases from J, with 13 bases in between. The V gene's germline CDR1 is MDHEN and CDR2 SYDVKM. The CDR3 is CASSLEQGGNSPLHF. CDR3 bases: TGTGCCAGCAGTTTGGAACAGGGCGGGAATTCACCCCTCCACTTT.

The V and J genes are TRBV30 and TRBJ1-2; TRBD1 is a possible D gene (6 bases). The CDR3 extends over 13 amino acids. V shed 4 bases and J shed 3 bases, with 12 bases lying between them. The germline CDR1 and CDR2 sequences are GTSNPN and SVGIG (reference sequence). This CDR3 is CAWTQGLDYGYTF. In nucleotides, the CDR3 is TGTGCCTGGACCCAGGGGTTGGACTATGGCTACACCTTC.

The genes are TRBV30 and TRBJ2-5; weak D call: TRBD1 (5 bases). Per germline, CDR1 GTSNPN and CDR2 SVGIG (reference sequence). The CDR3 is 12 residues long. Trimming shortened V by 4 bases and J by 4 bases, and 10 bases separated the two germline ends. The CDR3 here is CAWTPGSETQYF. Written as DNA, the CDR3 is TGTGCCTGGACCCCAGGGTCAGAGACCCAGTACTTC.

The chain uses TRBV7-2 and TRBJ2-2, with 7 bases matching TRBD2. Germline V gene data show CDR1 as SGHTA and CDR2 as FQGNSA. The CDR3 extends over 16 amino acids. Losses at the gene ends were 5 bases for V and 1 base for J; bases not matched to a gene: 7. CDR3 amino acids: CASSPRERGNTGELFF. The CDR3 DNA is TGTGCCAGCAGCCCCCGCGAGCGGGGGAACACCGGGGAGCTGTTTTTT.

This clone was observed a single time. The V gene is TRBV6-1, the J gene TRBJ2-1; tentative D call: TRBD1 (6 bases). The CDR3 has 15 amino acids. Germline V gene sequence: CDR1 MNHNS, CDR2 SASEGT. Trimming shortened V by 5 bases and J by 1 base, and 12 bases separated the two germline ends. DNA of the CDR3: TGTGCCAGCAGTCAGGACAGAGGATCCTACAATGAGCAGTTCTTC. It codes for CASSQDRGSYNEQFF.

The rearrangement links TRBV6-9 to TRBJ2-3; 8 bases fit TRBD2. The germline CDR1 and CDR2 sequences are MNHGY and SVAAGI. This CDR3 is built from 17 residues. The J segment lost 0 bases and the V segment lost 10 bases, leaving 15 bases of the junction unmatched. CDR3 sequence reads: CATGRRSRGGSTDTQYF. DNA of the CDR3: TGTGCCACCGGTAGACGGTCACGGGGGGGCAGCACAGATACGCAGTATTTT.

This clone showed up just once. This rearrangement joins TRBV5-4 to TRBJ2-5; a weak D match, TRBD1 (6 bases). This CDR3 comprises 16 residues. Trimming removed 4 bases from V and 4 bases from J, with 20 bases in between. Germline CDR1 is SGHNT and CDR2 is YYREEE (reference sequence). CDR3 in DNA: TGTGCCAGCAGCGAAACTCGGACAGCCCAGGGAGAGACCCAGTACTTC. The encoded protein is CASSETRTAQGETQYF. Based on the CDR3 plus reference TRBV5-4 and TRBJ2-5, the full variable domain is ETGVTQSPTHLIKTRGQQVTLRCSSQSGHNTVSWYQQALGQGPQFIFQYYREEENGRGNFPPRFSGLQFPNYSSELNVNALELDDSALYLCASSETRTAQGETQYFGPGTRLLVL.

V and J are TRBV7-9 and TRBJ1-1, with TRBD1 as a possible D gene (5 bases). Germline V gene data show CDR1 as SEHNR and CDR2 as FQNEAQ (reference sequence). With 5 bases removed from V and 1 base from J, the gap between germline ends came to 8 bases. This CDR3 has 13 amino acids. The CDR3 sequence is CASSADTNTEAFF. CDR3 nucleotides: TGTGCCAGCAGCGCGGACACGAACACTGAAGCTTTCTTT.

The chain couples TRBV7-2 to TRBJ1-2; 10 bases match TRBD1. V shed 2 bases and J 5 bases; nucleotides not matched to a gene: 11. CDR1 is SGHTA and CDR2 is FQGNSA in the germline V gene. The CDR3 loop spans 17 amino acids. The CDR3 DNA sequence: TGTGCCAGCAGCTTACTACCGGGACAGGGGATTCGTTATGGCTACACCTTC. Translated, it gives CASSLLPGQGIRYGYTF.

The chain uses TRBV7-2 and TRBJ2-5, with D possibly matching TRBD2 (6 bases). The CDR3 covers 13 residues. Trimming shortened V by 5 bases and J by 3 bases, and 10 bases separated the two germline ends. Germline CDR1 is SGHTA and CDR2 is FQGNSA. The CDR3 protein is CASSEGLKETQYF. CDR3 in DNA: TGTGCCAGCAGCGAGGGACTGAAAGAGACCCAGTACTTC.

This chain links TRBV5-1 with TRBJ1-2, with 8 bases fitting TRBD1. CDR3 size: 15 residues. The germline gives CDR1 SGHRS, CDR2 YFSETQ. J was trimmed by 3 bases and V by 2 bases; bases with no gene match: 6. For the CDR3, the DNA is TGCGCCAGCAGCTTAGACCTGACAGGGGACTATGGCTACACCTTC. Translating gives CASSLDLTGDYGYTF.

The V and J genes are TRBV4-3 and TRBJ2-1; 12 bases align to TRBD2. In germline, CDR1 is LGHNA, CDR2 YSLEER. Losses at the gene ends were 2 bases for V and 9 bases for J; bases not matched to a gene: 17. The CDR3 is 19 amino acids. The CDR3 nucleotides read TGCGCCAGCAGCCAAAGACTAGCGGGGGCCTCTGGGATACAGGGTGAGCAGTTCTTC. Protein sequence: CASSQRLAGASGIQGEQFF.

This chain joins TRBV6-1 and TRBJ1-5, with TRBD1 as a possible D gene (6 bases). Trimming shortened V by 6 bases and J by 1 base, and 13 bases separated the two germline ends. Germline V CDR1 and CDR2: MNHNS, SASEGT. The CDR3 has 15 amino acids. CDR3 amino acids: CASSVRGLSNQPQHF. In DNA, the CDR3 is TGTGCCAGCAGCGTTAGGGGGTTAAGCAATCAGCCCCAGCATTTT.